These 2 T cell receptor beta chains share one sample of origin, sequenced in a study of PD-1 blockade in classical Hodgkin lymphoma. Regarding time point: cycle 4 day 1 (C4D1), after less than seven weeks of nivolumab. All patients relapsed after autologous stem cell transplantation, and brentuximab vedotin exposure varied. Out of thawed PBMCs, magnetic negative selection purified CD4+ T cells. Repertoires were generated with immunoSEQ multiplex PCR, while TCRdb's copy carries only in-frame clones and drops some. The table shows around 15,000 clones, with around 72% occurring only once. Sequenced material: CD4+ T cells from blood, taken before the fourth cycle of nivolumab. The receptors were gathered from a human donor with classical Hodgkin lymphoma.

The rearrangement uses TRBV18 and TRBJ2-7; D is perhaps TRBD1 (6 bases). Germline V CDR1 and CDR2: KGHSH, LQKENI. CDR3 length: 13 amino acids. V lost 4 bases and J 6 bases, leaving 13 bases between the germline ends. CDR3 sequence reads: CASSQGVDTEQYF. The DNA for the CDR3 is TGTGCCAGCTCACAGGGGGTCGACACCGAGCAGTACTTC.

This chain uses TRBV11-2 with TRBJ1-1; D might be TRBD1 (5 bases). Per the germline V gene, CDR1 is SGHAT and CDR2 is FQNNGV. V was clipped by 3 bases and J by 4 bases, with 12 bases between them. The CDR3 extends over 14 amino acids. CDR3 sequence (DNA): TGTGCCAGCAGCTTGAGTCAGGGACTCACTGAAGCTTTCTTT. It codes for CASSLSQGLTEAFF.